These 15 T cell receptor beta chains share one sample of origin, sequenced in a study of blood T cell repertoires in COVID-19. TCRdb's copy holds only in-frame clones and misses some; the assay was immunoSEQ multiplex PCR. This sample has some 150,000 clones, with approximately 90% found just once. Sequencing used peripheral blood. Receptors originate from a man aged 18 to 30 with active or convalescent COVID-19.

This clone was picked up one time. This chain joins TRBV2 and TRBJ2-7; TRBD2 matches 7 bases. The CDR3 totals 11 residues. Per germline, CDR1 SNHLY and CDR2 FYNNEI. V shed 11 bases, J shed 3 bases, and the junction held 4 bases outside the gene matches. Here the CDR3 reads CAGSSGYEQYF. CDR3 DNA: TGTGCCGGGTCTAGCGGCTACGAGCAGTACTTC.

V and J are TRBV11-2 and TRBJ1-1; 8 bases are a match to TRBD1. CDR3 length: 15 residues. The germline CDR1 and CDR2 sequences are SGHAT and FQNNGV. J was trimmed by 3 bases and V by 7 bases; bases with no gene match: 10. The CDR3 DNA sequence: TGTGCCAGCAAGGAGGGCAGGGGGCTTGACACTGAAGCTTTCTTT. Its translation: CASKEGRGLDTEAFF.

V gene TRBV28 combines with J gene TRBJ2-7; 7 nucleotides align to TRBD1. V was pared by 5 bases and J by 9 bases, with 10 bases of the junction left unmatched. CDR3 length: 13 residues. CDR1 MDHEN and CDR2 SYDVKM come from the germline V gene. The chain's CDR3 is CASSTPGQARQYV. In nucleotides, the CDR3 is TGTGCCAGCAGTACCCCCGGACAGGCTAGGCAGTACGTC.

The rearrangement joins TRBV25-1 to TRBJ1-1, with 8 bases lining up with TRBD1. Trimming took 5 bases from V and 7 from J; bases not matched to a gene: 6. The CDR3 runs to 13 residues. Germline-derived CDR1 and CDR2 are MGHDK and SYGVNS. The CDR3 spells CASSLTGGGEAFF. The CDR3 nucleotides read TGTGCCAGCAGTCTCACAGGGGGAGGTGAAGCTTTCTTT.

V gene TRBV2 combines with J gene TRBJ1-5; the match to TRBD1 covers 8 bases. Germline V lookup: CDR1 SNHLY, CDR2 FYNNEI. Trimming at V came to 8 bases and at J to 3 bases, leaving 9 bases not matched to a gene. The CDR3 length is 15 residues. CDR3 sequence (DNA): TGTGCCAGCGCCGCCAGGGGGCAGGTCAATCAGCCCCAGCATTTT. Residues: CASAARGQVNQPQHF.

The chain has TRBV11-2 and TRBJ2-3, with D tentatively TRBD2 (7 bases). Germline CDR1 and CDR2: SGHAT and FQNNGV. This CDR3 has 16 residues. V was cut by 5 bases and J by 3 bases, with 18 bases left in between. DNA of the CDR3: TGTGCCAGCAGCCGACCTGGGGGGGCGAAGACAGATACGCAGTATTTT. It specifies CASSRPGGAKTDTQYF.

The gene calls are TRBV6-1 and TRBJ2-1, with TRBD2 matching over 8 bases. CDR1 is MNHNS, CDR2 SASEGT, per germline. J lost 6 bases, V lost 2 bases, and 12 bases had no gene match. This CDR3 is built from 17 residues. The CDR3 reads CASSEFLAGFSINEQFF. The DNA for the CDR3 is TGTGCCAGCAGTGAATTCCTAGCGGGTTTCTCAATCAATGAGCAGTTCTTC.

The J gene is TRBJ1-1, the V gene TRBV6-2 or TRBV6-3; no firm D call. CDR1 is MNHEY and CDR2 is SVGEGT in the germline V gene. V was trimmed by 4 bases and J by 4 bases, leaving 13 bases between them. This CDR3 has 14 amino acids. Written as DNA, the CDR3 is TGTGCCAGCAGTTCCGCCGGGGTGGTCACTGAAGCTTTCTTT. It specifies CASSSAGVVTEAFF.

This clone came up a few times. The J gene is TRBJ1-4, the V gene TRBV4-3; D is perhaps TRBD1 (5 bases). The CDR3 sequence is 17 residues long. Germline V gene data show CDR1 as LGHNA and CDR2 as YSLEER. V was pared by 0 bases and J by 0 bases, with 11 bases between. DNA of the CDR3: TGCGCCAGCAGCCAAGATCCTAGGGACTCAACTAATGAAAAACTGTTTTTT. Translation: CASSQDPRDSTNEKLFF.

V usage is TRBV29-1 and J usage is TRBJ2-3; a weak D match, TRBD2 (7 bases). The V end was cut by 4 bases, the J end by 5 bases, with 22 bases between. The CDR3 spans 16 residues. Germline lookup yields CDR1 SQVTM and CDR2 ANQGSEA. The CDR3 DNA reads TGCAGCGTTGGGGGGGGCAGCGGCCCTTGGGAAGATACGCAGTATTTT. The encoded protein is CSVGGGSGPWEDTQYF.

The genes are TRBV5-1 and TRBJ1-1, with D perhaps TRBD1 (5 bases). This CDR3 contains 14 residues. Germline V gene lookup returns CDR1 SGHRS and CDR2 YFSETQ. V lost 4 bases to trimming and J lost 1 base, with 11 bases between them. CDR3 nucleotide sequence: TGCGCCAGCAGCGGGCAGGGAGGGAACACTGAAGCTTTCTTT. Translating it yields CASSGQGGNTEAFF. The variable domain in full, with the rest retrieved from reference TRBV5-1 and TRBJ1-1, is KAGVTQTPRYLIKTRGQQVTLSCSPISGHRSVSWYQQTPGQGLQFLFEYFSETQRNKGNFPGRFSGRQFSNSRSEMNVSTLELGDSALYLCASSGQGGNTEAFFGQGTRLTVV.

The table lists this clone with a few counts. V usage is TRBV7-2 and J usage is TRBJ1-2; 11 bases align to TRBD1. This CDR3 comprises 14 residues. Germline loops: CDR1 SGHTA, CDR2 FQGNSA. V shed 5 bases and J 3 bases; nucleotides not matched to a gene: 2. The CDR3 sequence: CASSQGQGDYGYTF. The CDR3 DNA reads as TGTGCCAGCAGCCAGGGACAGGGGGACTATGGCTACACCTTC.

This chain connects TRBV19 to TRBJ1-5; no reliable D call. Trimming stripped 6 bases from V and 3 bases from J, with 12 bases between. The CDR3 extends over 14 amino acids. Germline V lookup: CDR1 LNHDA, CDR2 SQIVND (reference sequence). The CDR3 DNA reads as TGTGCCAGTAGGACTTTACAAGTCAATCAGCCCCAGCATTTT. This sequence encodes CASRTLQVNQPQHF.

This chain connects TRBV7-9 to TRBJ1-2; D is unresolved. V lost 1 base and J 2 bases, leaving 11 bases between the germline ends. The CDR3 covers 15 residues. Germline assignment: CDR1 SEHNR and CDR2 FQNEAQ (reference sequence). The CDR3 spells CASSLGWQANYGYTF. CDR3 bases: TGTGCCAGCAGCTTAGGGTGGCAGGCAAACTATGGCTACACCTTC.

The chain recombines TRBV9 with TRBJ2-1; 9 bases align to TRBD2. The CDR3 totals 18 residues. Germline V lookup: CDR1 SGDLS, CDR2 YYNGEE. V shed 0 bases and J 6 bases; nucleotides not matched to a gene: 13. The CDR3 sequence is CASSVVDSGSLRRNEQFF. In DNA, the CDR3 is TGTGCCAGCAGCGTAGTGGATAGCGGGAGCTTACGTCGCAATGAGCAGTTCTTC. Full variable domain (missing parts from reference TRBV9 and TRBJ2-1): DSGVTQTPKHLITATGQRVTLRCSPRSGDLSVYWYQQSLDQGLQFLIQYYNGEERAKGNILERFSAQQFPDLHSELNLSSLELGDSALYFCASSVVDSGSLRRNEQFFGPGTRLTVL.